This T cell receptor (beta chain) is drawn from a study of metastatic and nonmetastatic thyroid tumors. Thyroid surgery was preceded by no treatment in any patient. In germline, CDR1 is SGHAT, CDR2 FQNNGV. This CDR3 region has 16 residues. V lost 1 base to trimming and J lost 1 base, with 14 bases between them. MiXCR was used by TCRdb to re-call the PCR reads. The data hold under 35,000 clones, with around 25% observed a single time. This TCR was recovered from a female donor with papillary thyroid cancer or a benign thyroid nodule (not recorded which). Some clones in this sample may be carry-over from other donors' samples. Sequencing was carried out using blood. This sequence joins TRBV11-2 and TRBJ2-7; TRBD2 might be the D (6 bases). The CDR3 protein is CASSLGGLYSSYEQYF. CDR3 bases: TGTGCCAGCAGCTTAGGGGGACTTTATTCATCCTACGAGCAGTACTTC.